The clone carrying this T cell receptor beta chain was seen only a few times. The antigen is not known. The junction shows a germline mismatch at one end, possibly a read error. Researchers amplified the TCR beta CDR3 regions from RNA transcripts. Carried out on the TCR CDR3, a first-round RT-PCR used the HTBI primer set. TCRdb processed the multiplex PCR reads anew with MiXCR; each CDR3 protein has one entry. Among hundreds of thousands of distinct CDR3 sequences listed, roughly 20% were seen once. CDR3 length: 14 amino acids. Germline loops: CDR1 SGHAT, CDR2 FQNNGV. Patients having uncontrolled infection, another autoimmune disease, pregnancy or lactation were not included. Together with thyroid ultrasound, orbital computed tomography, serum thyroxine and TRAb, clinical symptoms were used for diagnoses. The data are from a study of T cells in Graves' hyperthyroidism and ophthalmopathy. Study summary: Blood was drawn when the patient was first diagnosed and still untreated.

Study-wide results and limits: Most clonotypes expanded in thyroid above 0.001 were likewise present in blood.

The rearrangement joins TRBV11-2 to TRBJ2-2; D possibly uses TRBD1 or TRBD2 (6 bases each). This sequence was found in a man aged 25 to 40 with Graves' ophthalmopathy. The sequenced material came from blood. This CDR3 reads CASSSDSRPGGLFF. Written as DNA, the CDR3 is TGTGCCAGCAGTTCGGACAGTAGACCCGGGGGGCTGTTTTTT. The entire variable domain, with the rest obtained from reference TRBV11-2 and TRBJ2-2, is as follows: EAGVAQSPRYKIIEKRQSVAFWCNPISGHATLYWYQQILGQGPKLLIQFQNNGVVDDSQLPKDRFSAERLKGVDSTLKIQPAKLEDSAVYLCASSSDSRPGGLFFGEGSRLTVL.